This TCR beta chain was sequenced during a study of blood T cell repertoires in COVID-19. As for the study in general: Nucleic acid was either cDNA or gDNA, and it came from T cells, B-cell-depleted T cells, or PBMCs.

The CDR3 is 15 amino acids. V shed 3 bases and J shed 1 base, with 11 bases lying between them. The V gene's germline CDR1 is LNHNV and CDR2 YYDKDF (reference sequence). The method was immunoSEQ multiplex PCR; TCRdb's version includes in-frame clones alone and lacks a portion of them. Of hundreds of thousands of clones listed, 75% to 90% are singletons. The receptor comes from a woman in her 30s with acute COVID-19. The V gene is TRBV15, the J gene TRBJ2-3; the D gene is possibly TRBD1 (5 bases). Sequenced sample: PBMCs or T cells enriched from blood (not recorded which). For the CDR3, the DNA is TGTGCCACCAGCAGCCTCGACAGCCGCACAGATACGCAGTATTTT. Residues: CATSSLDSRTDTQYF.